This T cell receptor (beta chain) was observed in a study of T cell responses to AZD1222 COVID-19 vaccine. Study details: Doses given second, at about 4 or about 12 weeks, were pooled. General study findings and limits: Spike-specific TCR repertoires showed rising breadth and depth after two AZD1222 doses.

This clone was seen a handful of times. The antigen remains unidentified. Sequenced by immunoSEQ multiplex PCR; TCRdb stores in-frame clones only, minus some. Of 150,000 to 200,000 clones listed, 90% to 95% are singletons. This CDR3 is built from 14 residues. V shed 2 bases and J shed 4 bases, with 9 bases lying between them. From germline, CDR1 is WSHSY and CDR2 SAAADI. The source is an adult in good health. The V gene is TRBV10-2, the J gene TRBJ1-5, with D hard to call. Sample: peripheral blood, taken on day 0 of AZD1222 vaccination. The CDR3 DNA follows: TGCGCCAGCAGTGAGGCCAGGATGAATCAGCCCCAGCATTTT. Translation: CASSEARMNQPQHF.